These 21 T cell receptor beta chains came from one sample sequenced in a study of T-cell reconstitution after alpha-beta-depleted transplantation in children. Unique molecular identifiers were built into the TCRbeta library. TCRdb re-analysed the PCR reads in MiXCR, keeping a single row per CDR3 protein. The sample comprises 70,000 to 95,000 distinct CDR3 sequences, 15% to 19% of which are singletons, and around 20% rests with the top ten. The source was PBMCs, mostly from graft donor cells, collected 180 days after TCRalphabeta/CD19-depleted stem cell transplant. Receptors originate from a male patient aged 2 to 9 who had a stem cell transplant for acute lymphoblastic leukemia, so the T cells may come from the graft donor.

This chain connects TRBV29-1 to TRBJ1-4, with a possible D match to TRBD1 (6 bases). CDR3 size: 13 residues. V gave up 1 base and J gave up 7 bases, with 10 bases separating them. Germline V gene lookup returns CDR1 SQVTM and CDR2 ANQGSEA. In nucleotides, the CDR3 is TGCAGCGTTGAAGGGGGGGCTGGTGAAAAACTGTTTTTT. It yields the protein CSVEGGAGEKLFF.

The CDR3 DNA reads TGTGCCAGCAGACTTTTTCACAGGGGTCCTCTGGACGAGCAGTACTTC. Translating it yields CASRLFHRGPLDEQYF. The rearrangement links TRBV6-1 to TRBJ2-7; 7 bases are a match to TRBD1. V trimming: 6 bases; J trimming: 5 bases; junction bases outside the gene matches: 16. Per germline, CDR1 MNHNS and CDR2 SASEGT. CDR3 length: 16 amino acids.

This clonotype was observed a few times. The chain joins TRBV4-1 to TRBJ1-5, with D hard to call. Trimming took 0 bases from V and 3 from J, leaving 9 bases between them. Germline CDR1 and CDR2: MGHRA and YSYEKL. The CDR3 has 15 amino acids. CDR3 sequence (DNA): TGCGCCAGCAGCCAAGATTCGCGGGCCAATCAGCCCCAGCATTTT. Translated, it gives CASSQDSRANQPQHF.

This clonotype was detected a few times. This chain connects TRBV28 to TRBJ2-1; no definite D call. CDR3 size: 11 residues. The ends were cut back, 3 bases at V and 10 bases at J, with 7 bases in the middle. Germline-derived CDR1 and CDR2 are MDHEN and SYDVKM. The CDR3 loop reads CASSLGWEQFF. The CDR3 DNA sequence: TGTGCCAGCAGTTTGGGATGGGAGCAGTTCTTC. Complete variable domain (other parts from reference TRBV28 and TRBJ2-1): DVKVTQSSRYLVKRTGEKVFLECVQDMDHENMFWYRQDPGLGLRLIYFSYDVKMKEKGDIPEGYSVSREKKERFSLILESASTNQTSMYLCASSLGWEQFFGPGTRLTVL.

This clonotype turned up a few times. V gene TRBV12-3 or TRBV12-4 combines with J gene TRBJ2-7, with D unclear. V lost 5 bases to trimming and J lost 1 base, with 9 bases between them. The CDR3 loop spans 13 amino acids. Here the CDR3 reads CASSLMVSYEQYF. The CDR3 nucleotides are TGTGCCAGCAGTCTCATGGTGTCCTACGAGCAGTACTTC.

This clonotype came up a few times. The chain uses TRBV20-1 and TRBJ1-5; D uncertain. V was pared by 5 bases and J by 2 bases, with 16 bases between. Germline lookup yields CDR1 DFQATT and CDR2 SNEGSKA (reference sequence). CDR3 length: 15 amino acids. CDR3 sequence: CSADRFGEGNQPQHF. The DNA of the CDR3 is TGCAGTGCTGACCGGTTTGGAGAGGGCAATCAGCCCCAGCATTTT.

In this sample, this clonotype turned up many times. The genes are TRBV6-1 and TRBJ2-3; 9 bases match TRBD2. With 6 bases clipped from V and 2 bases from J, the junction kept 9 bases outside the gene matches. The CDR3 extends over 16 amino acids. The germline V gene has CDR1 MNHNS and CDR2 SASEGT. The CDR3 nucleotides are TGTGCCAGCAGAGAGAGACTAGCGGCCTCCACAGATACGCAGTATTTT. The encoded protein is CASRERLAASTDTQYF.

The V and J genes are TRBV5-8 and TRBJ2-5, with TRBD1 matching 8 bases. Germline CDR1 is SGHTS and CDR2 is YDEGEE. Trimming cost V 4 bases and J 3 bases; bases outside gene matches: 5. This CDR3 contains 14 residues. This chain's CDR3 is CASSTGQGKETQYF. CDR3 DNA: TGTGCCAGCAGCACAGGACAGGGAAAAGAGACCCAGTACTTC. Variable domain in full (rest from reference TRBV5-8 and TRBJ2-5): EAGVTQSPTHLIKTRGQQATLRCSPISGHTSVYWYQQALGLGLQFLLWYDEGEERNRGNFPPRFSGRQFPNYSSELNVNALELEDSALYLCASSTGQGKETQYFGPGTRLLVL.

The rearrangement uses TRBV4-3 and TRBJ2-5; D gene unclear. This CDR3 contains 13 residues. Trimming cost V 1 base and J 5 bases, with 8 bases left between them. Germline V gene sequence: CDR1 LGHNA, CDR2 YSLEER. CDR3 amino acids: CASSQATEETQYF. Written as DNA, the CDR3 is TGCGCCAGCAGCCAAGCGACGGAGGAGACCCAGTACTTC.

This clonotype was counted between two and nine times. As DNA, the CDR3 is TGCGCCAGCAGCGTACAGAGTTACACTGAAGCTTTCTTT. Its protein product is CASSVQSYTEAFF. V gene TRBV5-1 combines with J gene TRBJ1-1; D is undetermined. Germline loops: CDR1 SGHRS, CDR2 YFSETQ. Between the trimmed V and J ends, which lost 4 bases and 3 bases, there was a span of 10 bases. CDR3 length: 13 amino acids.

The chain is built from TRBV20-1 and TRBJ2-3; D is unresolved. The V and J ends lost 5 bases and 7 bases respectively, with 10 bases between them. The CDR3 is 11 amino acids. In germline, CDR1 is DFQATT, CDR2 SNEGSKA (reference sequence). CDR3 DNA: TGCAGTGCTCCCAAGGCGTATACGCAGTATTTT. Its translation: CSAPKAYTQYF.

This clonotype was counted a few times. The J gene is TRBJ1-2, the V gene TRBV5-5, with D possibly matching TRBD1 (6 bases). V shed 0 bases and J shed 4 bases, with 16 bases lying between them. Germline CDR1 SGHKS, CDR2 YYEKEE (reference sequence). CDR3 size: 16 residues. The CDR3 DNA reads TGTGCCAGCAGCTTGGCACCCAGGTCACAGGGCTATGGCTACACCTTC. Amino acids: CASSLAPRSQGYGYTF.

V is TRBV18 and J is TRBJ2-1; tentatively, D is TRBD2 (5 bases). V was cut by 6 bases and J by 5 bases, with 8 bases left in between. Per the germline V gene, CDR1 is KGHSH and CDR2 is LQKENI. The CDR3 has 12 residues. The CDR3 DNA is TGTGCCAGCTCGACCGGGGACAATGAGCAGTTCTTC. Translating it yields CASSTGDNEQFF.

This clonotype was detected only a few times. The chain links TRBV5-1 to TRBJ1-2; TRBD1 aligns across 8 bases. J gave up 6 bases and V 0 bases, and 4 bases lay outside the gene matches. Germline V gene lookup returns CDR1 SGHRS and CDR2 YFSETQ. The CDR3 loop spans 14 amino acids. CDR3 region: CASSLAWGQDGYTF. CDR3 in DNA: TGCGCCAGCAGCTTGGCATGGGGACAGGATGGCTACACCTTC.

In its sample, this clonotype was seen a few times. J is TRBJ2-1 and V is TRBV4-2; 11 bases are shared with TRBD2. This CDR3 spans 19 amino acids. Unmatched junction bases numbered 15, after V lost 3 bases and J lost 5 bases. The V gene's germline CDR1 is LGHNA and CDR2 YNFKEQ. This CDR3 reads CASSQYIFPGTSGHNEQFF. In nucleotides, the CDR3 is TGTGCCAGCAGCCAGTACATCTTCCCCGGGACTAGCGGACACAATGAGCAGTTCTTC.

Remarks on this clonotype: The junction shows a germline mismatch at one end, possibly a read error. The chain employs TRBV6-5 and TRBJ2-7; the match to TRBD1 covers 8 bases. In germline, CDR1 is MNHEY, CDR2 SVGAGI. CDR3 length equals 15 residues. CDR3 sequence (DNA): TGTCCCAGCAGTTACTACTCACAGGGGGCCTACGAGCAGTACTTC. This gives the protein CPSSYYSQGAYEQYF.

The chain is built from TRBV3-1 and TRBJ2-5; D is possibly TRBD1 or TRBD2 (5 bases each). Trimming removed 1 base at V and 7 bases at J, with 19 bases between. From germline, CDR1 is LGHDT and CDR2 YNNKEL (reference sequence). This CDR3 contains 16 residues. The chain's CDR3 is CASSQAWDGAIATQYF. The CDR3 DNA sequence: TGTGCCAGCAGCCAAGCTTGGGACGGCGCCATCGCGACCCAGTACTTC.

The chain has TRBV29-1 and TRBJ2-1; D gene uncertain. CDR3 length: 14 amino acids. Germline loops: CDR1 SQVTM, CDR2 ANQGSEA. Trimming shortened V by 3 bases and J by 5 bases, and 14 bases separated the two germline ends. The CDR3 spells CSVEFRATDNEQFF. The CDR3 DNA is TGCAGCGTTGAGTTCCGGGCCACTGACAATGAGCAGTTCTTC.

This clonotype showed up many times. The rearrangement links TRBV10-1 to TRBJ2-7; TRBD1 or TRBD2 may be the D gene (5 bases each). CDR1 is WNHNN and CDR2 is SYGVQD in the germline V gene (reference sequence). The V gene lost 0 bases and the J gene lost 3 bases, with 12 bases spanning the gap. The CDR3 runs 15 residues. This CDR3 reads CASSESQGSGYEQYF. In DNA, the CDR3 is TGCGCCAGCAGTGAGTCCCAGGGAAGCGGCTACGAGCAGTACTTC.

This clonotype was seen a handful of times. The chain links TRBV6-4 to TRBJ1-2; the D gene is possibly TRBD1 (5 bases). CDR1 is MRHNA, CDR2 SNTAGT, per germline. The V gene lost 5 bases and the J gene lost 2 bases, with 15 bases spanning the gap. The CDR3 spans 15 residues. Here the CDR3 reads CASSQGPAGNYGYTF. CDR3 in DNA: TGTGCCAGCAGTCAGGGACCCGCAGGGAACTATGGCTACACCTTC.

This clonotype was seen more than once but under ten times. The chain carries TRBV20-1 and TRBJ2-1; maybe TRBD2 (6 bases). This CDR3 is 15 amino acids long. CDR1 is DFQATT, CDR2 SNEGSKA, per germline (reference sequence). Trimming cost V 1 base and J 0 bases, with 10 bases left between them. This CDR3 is CSARGTTNSYNEQFF. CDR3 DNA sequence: TGCAGTGCTAGAGGGACTACGAACTCCTACAATGAGCAGTTCTTC.